This T cell receptor beta chain was recorded in a study of cytomegalovirus exposure and HLA in healthy donors. General study points: Cytomegalovirus status, reportedly, was diagnosed with high specificity and sensitivity by the classifier. Previously analyzed data showed that most TCR beta V segments were productive at a frequency of about 90% or about 30%. HLA alleles showed associations with 16,951 TCR beta sequences in a later analysis, at a 0.05 false discovery rate.

PCR amplification relied on 60 Vbeta primers (plus 13 Jbeta primers). Profiled with immunoSEQ multiplex PCR; TCRdb holds only in-frame clones, not every one. The sample yields roughly 120,000 clones, around 81% seen once. In the case of this clone: Its antigen remains unknown.

Germline CDR1 and CDR2: KGHSH and LQKENI. CDR3 length: 15 residues. Germline trimming cut 6 bases from V and 1 base from J; bases unmatched to any gene: 5. The sample taken for sequencing was PBMCs. V usage is TRBV18 and J usage is TRBJ2-2; 7 bases map to TRBD2. The receptor was isolated from a woman aged 25-40 years in good health and CMV-seronegative. The CDR3 protein is CASSRSGQNTGELFF. CDR3 sequence (DNA): TGTGCCAGCTCCCGTAGCGGGCAGAACACCGGGGAGCTGTTTTTT.